This TCR beta chain stems from a study of beta chain features in type 1 diabetes. This CDR3 region has 16 residues. Trimming took 0 bases from V and 5 from J; bases not matched to a gene: 7. Germline V lookup: CDR1 GTSNPN, CDR2 SVGIG (reference sequence). The whole isolated RNA underwent reverse transcription, so sequencing captured expressed TCRB transcripts. The read count averaged approximately 3.5 million across naive, central memory and regulatory T cell samples. Only in-frame clones appear in the TCRdb table, and some are missing; sequencing was by immunoSEQ multiplex PCR. The sample contains about 290,000 clones, about 8% of which appear only once. A few counts support this clone. Its cognate antigen is unknown. Study outcomes and limitations: These data did not resolve whether HLA type affects TCRB rearrangement. In patients and controls equally, PCR might favor templates that are shorter.

The TCR was taken from a woman between 18 and 29 years old in good health. Sequenced: central memory CD4+ T cells from blood. This sequence joins TRBV30 and TRBJ2-5; 12 bases are shared with TRBD2. The CDR3 region has the DNA TGTGCCTGGAGTGTACAACTAGCGGGAGGTCCGGAGACCCAGTACTTC. This gives the protein CAWSVQLAGGPETQYF.